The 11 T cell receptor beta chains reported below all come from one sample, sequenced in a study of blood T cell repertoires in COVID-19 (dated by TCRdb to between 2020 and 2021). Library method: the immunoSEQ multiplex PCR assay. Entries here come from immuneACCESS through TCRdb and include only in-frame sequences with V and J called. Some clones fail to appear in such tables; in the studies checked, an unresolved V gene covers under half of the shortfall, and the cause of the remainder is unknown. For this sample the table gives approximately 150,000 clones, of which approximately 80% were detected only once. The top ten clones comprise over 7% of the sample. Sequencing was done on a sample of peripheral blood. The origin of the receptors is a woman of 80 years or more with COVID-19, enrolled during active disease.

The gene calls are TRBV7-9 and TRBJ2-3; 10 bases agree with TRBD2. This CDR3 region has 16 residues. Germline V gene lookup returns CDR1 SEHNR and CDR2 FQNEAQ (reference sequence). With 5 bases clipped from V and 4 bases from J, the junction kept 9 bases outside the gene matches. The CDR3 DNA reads TGTGCCAGCAGCCAGACTCTAGCGGGAGATGCAGATACGCAGTATTTT. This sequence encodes CASSQTLAGDADTQYF.

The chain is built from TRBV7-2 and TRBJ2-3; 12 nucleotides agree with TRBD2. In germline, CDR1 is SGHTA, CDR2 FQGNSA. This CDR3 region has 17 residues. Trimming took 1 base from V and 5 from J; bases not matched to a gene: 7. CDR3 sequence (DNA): TGTGCCAGCAGCTTAGACCGACTAGCGGGGGCGGGAGATACGCAGTATTTT. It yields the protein CASSLDRLAGAGDTQYF.

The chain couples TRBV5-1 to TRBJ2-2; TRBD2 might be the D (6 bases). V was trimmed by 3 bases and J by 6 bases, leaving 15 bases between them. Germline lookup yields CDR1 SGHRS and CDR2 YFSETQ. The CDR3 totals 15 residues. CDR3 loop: CASSSQRSGAGELFF. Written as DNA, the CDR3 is TGCGCCAGCAGCTCCCAGAGGTCGGGGGCCGGGGAGCTGTTTTTT.

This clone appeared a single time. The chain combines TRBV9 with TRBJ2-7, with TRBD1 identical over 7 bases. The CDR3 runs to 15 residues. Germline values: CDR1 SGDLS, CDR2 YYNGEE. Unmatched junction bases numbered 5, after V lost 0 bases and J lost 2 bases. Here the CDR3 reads CASSVAWDSTYEQYF. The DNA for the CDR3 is TGTGCCAGCAGCGTAGCTTGGGACAGCACCTACGAGCAGTACTTC.

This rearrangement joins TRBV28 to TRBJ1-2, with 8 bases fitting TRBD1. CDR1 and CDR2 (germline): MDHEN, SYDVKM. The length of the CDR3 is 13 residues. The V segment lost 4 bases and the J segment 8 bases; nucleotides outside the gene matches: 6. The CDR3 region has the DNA TGTGCCAGCAGTTATTCCAGGGGGCGCGGCTACACCTTC. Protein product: CASSYSRGRGYTF.

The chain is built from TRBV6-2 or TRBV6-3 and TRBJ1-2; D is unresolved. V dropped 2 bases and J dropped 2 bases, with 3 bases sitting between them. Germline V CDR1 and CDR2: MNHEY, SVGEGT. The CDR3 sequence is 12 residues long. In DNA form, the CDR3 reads TGTGCCAGCAGTTACGCGAACTATGGCTACACCTTC. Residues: CASSYANYGYTF.

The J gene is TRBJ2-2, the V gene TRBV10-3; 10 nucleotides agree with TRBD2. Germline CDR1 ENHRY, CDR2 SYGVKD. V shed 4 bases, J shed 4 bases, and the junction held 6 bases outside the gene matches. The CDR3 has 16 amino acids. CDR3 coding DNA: TGTGCCATCAGTGTGAGCGGGAGGGCCGCCACCGGGGAGCTGTTTTTT. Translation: CAISVSGRAATGELFF.

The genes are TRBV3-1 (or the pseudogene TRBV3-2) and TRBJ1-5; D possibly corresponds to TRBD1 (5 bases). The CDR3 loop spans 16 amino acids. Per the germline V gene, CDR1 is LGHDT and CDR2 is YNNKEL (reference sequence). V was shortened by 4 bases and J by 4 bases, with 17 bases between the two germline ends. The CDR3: CASSPNSDTRNQPQHF. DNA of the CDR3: TGTGCCAGCAGCCCCAATTCGGACACACGAAATCAGCCCCAGCATTTT.

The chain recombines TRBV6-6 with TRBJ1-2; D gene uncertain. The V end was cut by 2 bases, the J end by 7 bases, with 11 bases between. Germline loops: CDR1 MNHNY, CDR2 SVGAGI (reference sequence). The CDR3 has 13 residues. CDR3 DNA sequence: TGTGCCAGCAGTTACACACGAGGAAGTGGCTACACCTTC. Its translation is CASSYTRGSGYTF.

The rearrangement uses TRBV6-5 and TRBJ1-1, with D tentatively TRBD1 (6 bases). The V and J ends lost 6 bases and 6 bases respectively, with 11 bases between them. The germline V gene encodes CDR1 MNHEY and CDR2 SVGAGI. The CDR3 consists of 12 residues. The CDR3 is CASSLYRAEAFF. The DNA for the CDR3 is TGTGCCAGCAGCCTATACAGGGCTGAAGCTTTCTTT.

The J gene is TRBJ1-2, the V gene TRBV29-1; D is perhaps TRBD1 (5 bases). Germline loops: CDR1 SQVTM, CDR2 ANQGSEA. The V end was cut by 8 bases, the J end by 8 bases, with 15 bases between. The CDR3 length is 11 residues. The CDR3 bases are TGCAGCTCCAGCGGGGGTTACGGCTACACCTTC. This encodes CSSSGGYGYTF.